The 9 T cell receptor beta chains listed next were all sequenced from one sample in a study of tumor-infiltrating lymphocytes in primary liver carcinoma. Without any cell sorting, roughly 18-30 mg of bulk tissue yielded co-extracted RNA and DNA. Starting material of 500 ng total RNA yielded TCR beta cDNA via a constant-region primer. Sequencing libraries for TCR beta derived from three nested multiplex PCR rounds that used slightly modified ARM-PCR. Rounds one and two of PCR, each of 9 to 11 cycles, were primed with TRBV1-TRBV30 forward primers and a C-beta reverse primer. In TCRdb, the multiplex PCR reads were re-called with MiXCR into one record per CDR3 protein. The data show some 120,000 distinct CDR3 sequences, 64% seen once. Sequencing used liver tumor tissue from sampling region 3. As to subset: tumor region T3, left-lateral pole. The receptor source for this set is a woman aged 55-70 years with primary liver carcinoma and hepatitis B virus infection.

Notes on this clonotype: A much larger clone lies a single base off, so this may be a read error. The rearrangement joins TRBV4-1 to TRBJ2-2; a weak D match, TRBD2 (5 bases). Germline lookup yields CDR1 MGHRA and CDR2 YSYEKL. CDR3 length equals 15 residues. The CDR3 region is CASSRPGLNAGELFF. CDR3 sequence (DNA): TGCGCCAGCAGCCGACCAGGACTGAACGCCGGGGAGCTGTTTTTT.

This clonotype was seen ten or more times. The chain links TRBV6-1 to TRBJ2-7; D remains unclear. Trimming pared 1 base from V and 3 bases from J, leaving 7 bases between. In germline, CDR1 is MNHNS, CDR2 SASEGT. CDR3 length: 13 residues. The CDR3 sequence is CASSEGYSYEQYF. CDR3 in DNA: TGTGCCAGCAGTGAAGGGTACAGCTACGAGCAGTACTTC.

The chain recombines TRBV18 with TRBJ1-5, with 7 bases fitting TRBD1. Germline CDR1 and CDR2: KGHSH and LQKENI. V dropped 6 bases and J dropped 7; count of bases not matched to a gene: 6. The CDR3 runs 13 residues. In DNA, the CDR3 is TGTGCCAGCTCCGGAACAGGGGACCAGCCCCAGCATTTT. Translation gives CASSGTGDQPQHF.

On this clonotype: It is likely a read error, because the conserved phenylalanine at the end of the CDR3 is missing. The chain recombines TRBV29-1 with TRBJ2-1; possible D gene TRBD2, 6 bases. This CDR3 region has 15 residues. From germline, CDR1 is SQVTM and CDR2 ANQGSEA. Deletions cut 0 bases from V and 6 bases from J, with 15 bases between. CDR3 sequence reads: CSVEEVTRLPNEQFL. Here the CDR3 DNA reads TGCAGCGTTGAAGAGGTGACTAGGCTCCCCAATGAGCAGTTCCTC.

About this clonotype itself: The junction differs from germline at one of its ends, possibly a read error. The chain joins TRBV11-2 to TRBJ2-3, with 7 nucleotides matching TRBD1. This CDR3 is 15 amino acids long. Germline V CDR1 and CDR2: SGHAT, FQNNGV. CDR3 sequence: CASCPDRVGTDTQYF. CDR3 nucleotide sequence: TGTGCCAGCTGTCCAGACAGGGTCGGCACTGATACGCAGTATTTT.

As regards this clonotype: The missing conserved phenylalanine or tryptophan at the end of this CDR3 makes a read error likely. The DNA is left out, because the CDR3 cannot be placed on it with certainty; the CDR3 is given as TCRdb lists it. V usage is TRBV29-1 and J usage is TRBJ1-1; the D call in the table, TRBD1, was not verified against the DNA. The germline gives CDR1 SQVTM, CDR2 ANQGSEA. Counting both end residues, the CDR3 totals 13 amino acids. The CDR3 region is CSGLTYGGTEALL.

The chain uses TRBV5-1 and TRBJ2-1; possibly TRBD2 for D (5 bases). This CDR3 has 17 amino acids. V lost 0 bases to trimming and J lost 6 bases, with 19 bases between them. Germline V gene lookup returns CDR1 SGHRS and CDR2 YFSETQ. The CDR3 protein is CASSLAPLPTGTNEQFF. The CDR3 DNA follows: TGCGCCAGCAGCTTGGCCCCCCTCCCAACGGGAACCAATGAGCAGTTCTTC.

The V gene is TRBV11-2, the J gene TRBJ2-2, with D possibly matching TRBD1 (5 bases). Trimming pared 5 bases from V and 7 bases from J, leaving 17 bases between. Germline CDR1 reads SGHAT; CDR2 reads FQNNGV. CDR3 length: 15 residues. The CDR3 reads CASSLRTWGIGELFF. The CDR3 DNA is TGTGCCAGCAGCCTGAGGACATGGGGCATCGGGGAGCTGTTTTTT.

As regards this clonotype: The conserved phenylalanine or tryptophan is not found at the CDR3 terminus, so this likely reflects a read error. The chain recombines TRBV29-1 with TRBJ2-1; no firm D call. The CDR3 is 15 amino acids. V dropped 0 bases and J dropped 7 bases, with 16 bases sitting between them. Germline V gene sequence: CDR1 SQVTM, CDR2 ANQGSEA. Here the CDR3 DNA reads TGCAGCGTTGAAGACGGTATTGTCATGGGGAATGAGCAGTTCTCC. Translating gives CSVEDGIVMGNEQFS.